This entry is about one TCR beta chain. Its target is not known. Amplification used 60 Vbeta primers and 13 Jbeta primers. Some clones are missing from TCRdb's copy, which holds only in-frame ones; the method was immunoSEQ multiplex PCR. The table lists 200,000 to 250,000 clones, roughly 79% of them singletons, with 1.5% to 2% in the top ten. This entry comes from a study of cytomegalovirus exposure and HLA in healthy donors. The wider study: Unique TCRs numbering roughly 85 million, obtained from HLA-typed donors, made up an early data release.

The CDR3 has 16 residues. CDR1 and CDR2 (germline): LNHNV, YYDKDF (reference sequence). V dropped 3 bases and J dropped 2 bases, with 11 bases sitting between them. Study conclusions and caveats: Most TCR beta V segments were productive about 87% or about 30% of the time in an earlier analysis. Later examination showed HLA-associated TCR beta chains had greater clonal expansion than equally common others. A later analysis reportedly found that, within productive TCRs, an Asian-associated ancestry cluster had fewer N-insertions than the mean observed across the approximately 690 donors.

The sequenced sample was PBMCs. This TCR was recovered from a man aged 18 to 30 in good health and CMV-seronegative. The chain recombines TRBV15 with TRBJ2-6; D gene unclear. The CDR3 sequence: CATSSLGGTGANVLTF. CDR3 sequence (DNA): TGTGCCACCAGCAGCCTCGGCGGCACTGGGGCCAACGTCCTGACTTTC.